The 24 T cell receptor beta chains listed next were all sequenced from one sample in a study of blood T cells in healthy people across ages. A second PCR, run for roughly 7 to 12 cycles, used a sample-barcoded 5' primer plus a J-beta primer mix. One entry per CDR3 protein, called by TCRdb with MiXCR from the 5' RACE reads. Here the sample spans about 900,000 distinct CDR3 sequences, 45% to 50% being singletons. Sequencing was done on a sample of blood. These receptors all stem from a man aged 30 to 39 in good health.

A few counts support this clonotype. The chain links TRBV6-5 to TRBJ1-2; TRBD1 agrees at 9 bases. Germline V gives CDR1 MNHEY, CDR2 SVGAGI. The junction had 13 bases not matched to a gene; V was cut back by 1 base and J by 4 bases. The CDR3 length is 18 residues. Written as DNA, the CDR3 is TGTGCCAGCAGTTACTTGTTTGGACAGGGGAGCCTAGTCTATGGCTACACCTTC. It is translated as CASSYLFGQGSLVYGYTF.

The chain has TRBV7-2 and TRBJ1-5; possible D gene TRBD1, 6 bases. CDR3 length: 14 amino acids. Germline V CDR1 and CDR2: SGHTA, FQGNSA. Deletions cut 3 bases from V and 4 bases from J, with 10 bases between. This CDR3 reads CASSFQGFNQPQHF. The CDR3 DNA follows: TGTGCCAGCAGCTTCCAGGGGTTTAATCAGCCCCAGCATTTT.

Turning to this clonotype: At one end the junction does not follow the germline gene, possibly because of a read error. V usage is TRBV28 and J usage is TRBJ1-5; a possible D gene is TRBD1 (6 bases). CDR3 length equals 16 residues. CDR1 and CDR2 from the germline V gene are MDHEN and SYDVKM. The CDR3 DNA reads TGTGCCGGCAGTTTATGGGGGGCTCGGGGCAATCAGCCCCAGCATTTT. Its translation is CAGSLWGARGNQPQHF.

The chain links TRBV18 to TRBJ2-3; no firm D call. Germline CDR1 is KGHSH and CDR2 is LQKENI. CDR3 size: 14 residues. V gave up 1 base and J gave up 4 bases, with 9 bases separating them. CDR3 residues: CASSPREGSDTQYF. The CDR3 DNA reads as TGTGCCAGCTCACCACGCGAAGGGTCAGATACGCAGTATTTT.

This sequence joins TRBV29-1 and TRBJ1-5; 7 nucleotides line up with TRBD1. Trimming cost V 2 bases and J 4 bases; bases outside gene matches: 5. This CDR3 has 14 amino acids. The V gene's germline CDR1 is SQVTM and CDR2 ANQGSEA. CDR3 nucleotides: TGCAGCGTTGAAACAGGGGCGGCGAATCAGCCCCAGCATTTT. It yields the protein CSVETGAANQPQHF.

This clonotype came up a few times. The chain combines TRBV2 with TRBJ2-1, with 10 positions matching TRBD1. Per the germline V gene, CDR1 is SNHLY and CDR2 is FYNNEI. This CDR3 contains 15 residues. After removal of 3 bases from V and 7 bases from J, the junction contained 6 bases not matched to a gene. The chain's CDR3 is CASSERTGGANEQFF. CDR3 DNA: TGTGCCAGCAGTGAGCGGACAGGGGGGGCGAATGAGCAGTTCTTC.

The CDR3 sequence is CASSPGQGDSGNTIYF. CDR3 DNA: TGTGCCAGCAGCCCCGGACAGGGAGACTCTGGAAACACCATATATTTT. The chain has TRBV13 and TRBJ1-3; 8 nucleotides line up with TRBD1. Trimming cost V 5 bases and J 0 bases; bases outside gene matches: 6. This CDR3 comprises 16 residues. Per the germline V gene, CDR1 is PRHDT and CDR2 is FYEKMQ (reference sequence).

The rearrangement joins TRBV27 to TRBJ2-5; tentatively, D is TRBD1 or TRBD2 (5 bases each). The better agreement between TRBJ2-7 and the DNA end casts doubt on the J call. The CDR3 covers 14 residues. The V gene's germline CDR1 is MNHEY and CDR2 SMNVEV (reference sequence). The CDR3: CASSVSAGRYEQYF. The CDR3 coding sequence is TGTGCCAGCAGTGTGTCGGCAGGGAGATACGAGCAGTACTTC.

This clonotype showed up just a few times. The chain combines TRBV28 with TRBJ1-4, with a possible D match to TRBD1 (6 bases). The germline CDR1 and CDR2 sequences are MDHEN and SYDVKM. V was cut by 5 bases and J by 8 bases, with 15 bases left in between. The CDR3 sequence is 14 residues long. The CDR3 is CASSPGGQLEKLFF. The CDR3 DNA follows: TGTGCCAGCAGTCCGGGCGGACAGTTGGAAAAACTGTTTTTT. The variable domain in full, with the rest retrieved from reference TRBV28 and TRBJ1-4, is DVKVTQSSRYLVKRTGEKVFLECVQDMDHENMFWYRQDPGLGLRLIYFSYDVKMKEKGDIPEGYSVSREKKERFSLILESASTNQTSMYLCASSPGGQLEKLFFGSGTQLSVL.

This chain connects TRBV4-1 to TRBJ1-4; D is undetermined. The CDR3 contains 15 residues. V lost 4 bases and J 0 bases, leaving 9 bases between the germline ends. Germline V gene lookup returns CDR1 MGHRA and CDR2 YSYEKL. The chain's CDR3 is CASSRPAATNEKLFF. As DNA, the CDR3 is TGCGCCAGCAGCCGTCCGGCAGCAACTAATGAAAAACTGTTTTTT.

This clonotype showed up just a few times. The chain has TRBV27 and TRBJ2-3; 12 bases align to TRBD2. Germline V CDR1 and CDR2: MNHEY, SMNVEV (reference sequence). Trimming cost V 3 bases and J 6 bases; bases outside gene matches: 7. This CDR3 region has 16 residues. The CDR3 coding sequence is TGTGCCAGCAGTTTCCCTAGCGGGGGGGCCGTGGATACGCAGTATTTT. The encoded protein is CASSFPSGGAVDTQYF.

The gene calls are TRBV28 and TRBJ2-7; 11 nucleotides match TRBD2. This CDR3 is 15 amino acids long. In germline, CDR1 is MDHEN, CDR2 SYDVKM. V dropped 4 bases and J dropped 3; count of bases not matched to a gene: 5. The CDR3 DNA sequence: TGTGCCAGCAGTTCCGGGGGACTAGCGGACTACGAGCAGTACTTC. Translated, it gives CASSSGGLADYEQYF.

The V call is TRBV20-1, the J call TRBJ1-6; D may be TRBD1 (5 bases). Germline V gene lookup returns CDR1 DFQATT and CDR2 SNEGSKA (reference sequence). V gave up 4 bases and J gave up 5 bases, with 15 bases separating them. CDR3 length: 15 residues. The CDR3 DNA reads as TGCAGTGCTACCCCGAGTGGGACGAATAATTCACCCCTCCACTTT. As protein: CSATPSGTNNSPLHF.

The chain carries TRBV7-2 and TRBJ2-1, with D perhaps assigned TRBD1 or TRBD2 (6 bases each). CDR3 length equals 15 residues. Germline CDR1 and CDR2: SGHTA and FQGNSA. V was cut by 2 bases and J by 5 bases, with 13 bases left in between. This CDR3 is CASSLLGGPNNEQFF. The CDR3 DNA sequence: TGTGCCAGCAGCTTACTTGGGGGGCCCAACAATGAGCAGTTCTTC.

This clonotype came up a few times. One end of the junction fails to match germline, which may point to a read error. The chain couples TRBV7-9 to TRBJ1-1; D possibly corresponds to TRBD1 (5 bases). CDR1 is SEHNR and CDR2 is FQNEAQ in the germline V gene (reference sequence). The CDR3 covers 15 residues. The CDR3 spells CASSLGAGWNTEAFF. In DNA form, the CDR3 reads TGTGCCAGCAGTTTAGGGGCCGGATGGAACACTGAAGCTTTCTTT. Full variable domain (missing parts from reference TRBV7-9 and TRBJ1-1): DTGVSQNPRHKITKRGQNVTFRCDPISEHNRLYWYRQTLGQGPEFLTYFQNEAQLEKSRLLSDRFSAERPKGSFSTLEIQRTEQGDSAMYLCASSLGAGWNTEAFFGQGTRLTVV.

The chain has TRBV29-1 and TRBJ2-1; D is uncertain. Germline lookup yields CDR1 SQVTM and CDR2 ANQGSEA. Trimming took off 3 bases at V and 2 bases at J, with 8 bases between the two ends. The CDR3 is made up of 13 amino acids. The CDR3 loop reads CSVDGGAYNEQFF. The DNA for the CDR3 is TGCAGCGTTGACGGCGGCGCCTACAATGAGCAGTTCTTC.

The chain recombines TRBV3-1 with TRBJ2-1; D possibly corresponds to TRBD2 (6 bases). Germline V gene sequence: CDR1 LGHDT, CDR2 YNNKEL (reference sequence). The CDR3 covers 15 residues. V gave up 4 bases and J gave up 4 bases, with 14 bases separating them. CDR3 DNA sequence: TGTGCCAGCAGCCGCCGGGACGGGGGTTACAATGAGCAGTTCTTC. This sequence encodes CASSRRDGGYNEQFF.

V gene TRBV29-1 combines with J gene TRBJ1-5, with 8 nucleotides matching TRBD1. With 4 bases clipped from V and 5 bases from J, the junction kept 4 bases outside the gene matches. From germline, CDR1 is SQVTM and CDR2 ANQGSEA. This CDR3 has 13 amino acids. In DNA, the CDR3 is TGCAGCGTTGGACAGGGGCGAGATCAGCCCCAGCATTTT. Translation: CSVGQGRDQPQHF.

This chain joins TRBV15 and TRBJ1-5; D call uncertain. The CDR3 sequence is 14 residues long. CDR1 and CDR2 (germline): LNHNV, YYDKDF (reference sequence). V lost 0 bases to trimming and J lost 3 bases, with 6 bases between them. This chain's CDR3 is CATSRDVDNQPQHF. The CDR3 DNA sequence: TGTGCCACCAGCAGAGACGTGGACAATCAGCCCCAGCATTTT.

This clonotype was picked up many times. The chain is built from TRBV3-1 and TRBJ2-3; D is unclear. The CDR3 consists of 12 residues. The V end was cut by 4 bases, the J end by 2 bases, with 4 bases between. Germline CDR1 reads LGHDT; CDR2 reads YNNKEL (reference sequence). In nucleotides, the CDR3 is TGTGCCAGCAGCCCAACCACAGATACGCAGTATTTT. Amino acids: CASSPTTDTQYF.

The chain has TRBV30 and TRBJ2-5; 9 positions agree with TRBD1. Germline-derived CDR1 and CDR2 are GTSNPN and SVGIG (reference sequence). CDR3 size: 16 residues. J was trimmed by 5 bases and V by 2 bases; bases with no gene match: 12. The CDR3 coding sequence is TGTGCCTGGAGTACGGGACAGGGACTCGTCATGGAGACCCAGTACTTC. Translating it yields CAWSTGQGLVMETQYF. Looking up the rest from reference TRBV30 and TRBJ2-5 gives the full variable domain: SQTIHQWPATLVQPVGSPLSLECTVEGTSNPNLYWYRQAAGRGLQLLFYSVGIGQISSEVPQNLSASRPQDRQFILSSKKLLLSDSGFYLCAWSTGQGLVMETQYFGPGTRLLVL.

This chain uses TRBV7-9 with TRBJ2-5, with D perhaps matching TRBD1 or TRBD2 (5 bases each). The length of the CDR3 is 15 residues. Trimming took 5 bases from V and 0 from J, leaving 13 bases between them. Germline CDR1 is SEHNR and CDR2 is FQNEAQ (reference sequence). CDR3 nucleotides: TGTGCCAGCAGCCTTTGGGACGGGTACCAAGAGACCCAGTACTTC. It translates to CASSLWDGYQETQYF.

V usage is TRBV20-1 and J usage is TRBJ2-1; TRBD1 is a possible D gene (5 bases). CDR1 is DFQATT, CDR2 SNEGSKA, per germline (reference sequence). Trimming left V 5 bases short and J 1 base short, with 12 bases between. The CDR3 covers 14 residues. CDR3 loop: CSAWQGLSYNEQFF. CDR3 sequence (DNA): TGCAGTGCTTGGCAGGGCCTATCCTACAATGAGCAGTTCTTC.

This chain links TRBV7-2 with TRBJ1-6; the D gene is possibly TRBD1 (6 bases). Trimming removed 4 bases at V and 7 bases at J, with 14 bases between. Germline CDR1 SGHTA, CDR2 FQGNSA. The CDR3 loop spans 15 amino acids. CDR3: CASSSNRAGNSPLHF. The CDR3 DNA sequence: TGTGCCAGCAGCTCGAACAGGGCCGGGAATTCACCCCTCCACTTT.